Given below is one T cell receptor beta chain in context. The antigen remains undetermined. Second-dose timings of about 4 or about 12 weeks were pooled. CDR1 is SGHDT, CDR2 YYEEEE, per germline. The CDR3 totals 17 residues. V lost 4 bases and J lost 0, with 17 bases in between. The sample is drawn from a study of T cell responses to AZD1222 COVID-19 vaccine. This table comes from immunoSEQ multiplex PCR, and its TCRdb copy is limited to in-frame clones, with some not included. The data contain 110,000 or so clones, 88% of them seen just once; the ten biggest clones take up approximately 3.5%. The study, taken as a whole, reports: Clonal diversity may have been underestimated, and the donors were mostly white British, with more females than males.

The clonotype was recovered from an adult who received the AZD1222 COVID-19 vaccine. The chain uses TRBV5-6 and TRBJ2-4, with D possibly TRBD2 on 6 matching bases. Sequenced here: peripheral blood, sampled 28 days after the second AZD1222 dose. CDR3 nucleotides: TGTGCCAGCAGCACCGTGATCCGGGAGCGAGCCAAAAACATTCAGTACTTC. It is translated as CASSTVIRERAKNIQYF. The entire variable domain, with the rest obtained from reference TRBV5-6 and TRBJ2-4, is as follows: DAGVTQSPTHLIKTRGQQVTLRCSPKSGHDTVSWYQQALGQGPQFIFQYYEEEERQRGNFPDRFSGHQFPNYSSELNVNALLLGDSALYLCASSTVIRERAKNIQYFGAGTRLSVL.